The 23 T cell receptor beta chains below were found in one sample sequenced in a study of post-analysis software for immune sequencing data. Overall study results and limits: TRBV5-6, TRBV5-1 and TRBV20-1 belonged to a set of about 5 TRBV segments that were more frequent in patients than controls.

Unique molecular identifiers were built into the TCR beta cDNA libraries. TCRdb independently ran MiXCR on the PCR reads; one entry per CDR3 protein. The sample contains about 770,000 distinct CDR3 sequences, 46% of which appear only once. No antigens are known for them. The sequencing sample was made of blood. The receptors were gathered from a girl under 18 with multiple sclerosis.

The chain has TRBV20-1 and TRBJ2-3; no clear D. The germline V gene encodes CDR1 DFQATT and CDR2 SNEGSKA (reference sequence). Trimming stripped 1 base from V and 6 bases from J, with 14 bases between. There are 14 residues in the CDR3. This CDR3 reads CSARALTVLDTQYF. The CDR3 coding sequence is TGCAGTGCTAGAGCCCTAACCGTGTTGGATACGCAGTATTTT.

The rearrangement links TRBV7-9 to TRBJ1-5; TRBD1 agrees at 7 bases. The CDR3 covers 13 residues. Germline CDR1 reads SEHNR; CDR2 reads FQNEAQ (reference sequence). V shed 8 bases and J 2 bases; nucleotides not matched to a gene: 3. CDR3 bases: TGTGCCAGCGGCCAGGGGGGCAATCAGCCCCAGCATTTT. Its translation: CASGQGGNQPQHF.

Of note for this clonotype: Possible read error: a much larger clone is one base away. The chain combines TRBV12-3 or TRBV12-4 with TRBJ2-5, with 9 bases matching TRBD1. This CDR3 is built from 15 residues. Trimming took 5 bases from V and 11 from J; bases not matched to a gene: 15. CDR3 DNA: TGTGCCAGCAGTAAACCGGGACAGGGTCGGAATGAGCAGTACTTC. Translating gives CASSKPGQGRNEQYF.

This chain uses TRBV5-1 with TRBJ2-3; 9 nucleotides agree with TRBD1. CDR1 is SGHRS, CDR2 YFSETQ, per germline. The CDR3 covers 15 residues. The V segment lost 4 bases and the J segment 3 bases; nucleotides outside the gene matches: 6. The CDR3 here is CASSGTGRRTDTQYF. DNA for the CDR3: TGCGCCAGCAGCGGGACAGGGAGACGGACAGATACGCAGTATTTT.

The genes are TRBV20-1 and TRBJ1-2, with 7 bases identical to TRBD1. There are 14 residues in the CDR3. Trimming cost V 6 bases and J 0 bases; bases outside gene matches: 7. The germline CDR1 and CDR2 sequences are DFQATT and SNEGSKA (reference sequence). The CDR3 DNA follows: TGCAGTGCAACCAGGGACAGTACTAACTATGGCTACACCTTC. Translating it yields CSATRDSTNYGYTF.

The chain joins TRBV14 to TRBJ2-3; D is unresolved. The V gene lost 4 bases and the J gene lost 2 bases, with 10 bases spanning the gap. Germline V gene lookup returns CDR1 SGHDN and CDR2 FVKESK. The length of the CDR3 is 14 residues. CDR3 amino acids: CASSRAFFTDTQYF. CDR3 in DNA: TGTGCCAGCAGCCGAGCTTTTTTCACAGATACGCAGTATTTT.

J is TRBJ1-2 and V is TRBV27, with D hard to call. Germline V lookup: CDR1 MNHEY, CDR2 SMNVEV (reference sequence). CDR3 length: 14 residues. With 6 bases removed from V and 6 bases from J, the gap between germline ends came to 17 bases. CDR3 amino acids: CASSLKTGSNGYTF. CDR3 nucleotides: TGTGCCAGCAGCCTTAAGACCGGAAGTAATGGCTACACCTTC.

This clonotype appeared a few times. V usage is TRBV12-3 or TRBV12-4 and J usage is TRBJ1-5; 9 bases fit TRBD1. The V gene end was trimmed by 8 bases and the J gene end by 9 bases; junction bases not matched to a gene: 8. The CDR3 runs to 13 residues. The CDR3 DNA sequence: TGTGCCAGCGAAACAGGGGGCGGTCGGCCCCAGCATTTT. Encoded protein: CASETGGGRPQHF.

The chain combines TRBV29-1 with TRBJ2-3, with 7 nucleotides matching TRBD2. The CDR3 covers 14 residues. From germline, CDR1 is SQVTM and CDR2 ANQGSEA. V shed 5 bases, J shed 6 bases, and the junction held 11 bases outside the gene matches. CDR3 protein: CSVQTGGGTDTQYF. CDR3 nucleotides: TGCAGCGTTCAAACGGGAGGCGGTACGGATACGCAGTATTTT.

CDR3 DNA: TGTGCCAGTGGACAGGGGGGGAGAACAGATACGCAGTATTTT. Its protein product is CASGQGGRTDTQYF. The V call is TRBV28, the J call TRBJ2-3; 10 bases fit TRBD1. V dropped 9 bases and J dropped 3; count of bases not matched to a gene: 6. Per the germline V gene, CDR1 is MDHEN and CDR2 is SYDVKM. The length of the CDR3 is 14 residues.

This chain connects TRBV5-1 to TRBJ2-1; D remains ambiguous. From germline, CDR1 is SGHRS and CDR2 YFSETQ. Trimming shortened V by 1 base and J by 10 bases, and 12 bases separated the two germline ends. This CDR3 has 13 residues. The CDR3 nucleotides read TGCGCCAGCAGCTTGCACGGAACCTACGAGCAGTTCTTC. Residues: CASSLHGTYEQFF. The full variable domain, its missing parts supplied by reference TRBV5-1 and TRBJ2-1, is KAGVTQTPRYLIKTRGQQVTLSCSPISGHRSVSWYQQTPGQGLQFLFEYFSETQRNKGNFPGRFSGRQFSNSRSEMNVSTLELGDSALYLCASSLHGTYEQFFGPGTRLTVL.

The chain has TRBV7-9 and TRBJ2-5; D gene unclear. V was pared by 5 bases and J by 2 bases, with 21 bases between. Per germline, CDR1 SEHNR and CDR2 FQNEAQ (reference sequence). The CDR3 spans 17 residues. This chain's CDR3 is CASSPSGGVGLQETQYF. In nucleotides, the CDR3 is TGTGCCAGCAGCCCTTCCGGTGGAGTGGGCCTTCAAGAGACCCAGTACTTC.

V usage is TRBV5-6 and J usage is TRBJ2-5; 11 positions agree with TRBD2. V shed 1 base and J 11 bases; nucleotides not matched to a gene: 25. Per the germline V gene, CDR1 is SGHDT and CDR2 is YYEEEE. The CDR3 totals 20 residues. CDR3 loop: CASSLKGPGTSGSPFNEQYF. CDR3 nucleotides: TGTGCCAGCAGCTTGAAGGGGCCCGGGACTAGCGGCTCTCCATTCAATGAGCAGTACTTC.

V usage is TRBV11-2 and J usage is TRBJ2-2; D gene uncertain. The CDR3 runs 14 residues. Germline CDR1 and CDR2: SGHAT and FQNNGV. Trimming stripped 1 base from V and 6 bases from J, with 9 bases between. CDR3 loop: CASSLGGIPGELFF. The CDR3 nucleotides are TGTGCCAGCAGCTTAGGAGGTATCCCCGGGGAGCTGTTTTTT.

The chain carries TRBV11-3 and TRBJ2-1, with a possible D match to TRBD2 (5 bases). V was clipped by 5 bases and J by 1 base, with 12 bases between them. Germline lookup yields CDR1 SGHNT and CDR2 YENEEA. The CDR3 runs 15 residues. CDR3 sequence reads: CASSPRRMSYNEQFF. DNA for the CDR3: TGTGCCAGCAGCCCTAGGAGGATGTCCTACAATGAGCAGTTCTTC.

There are a few counts of this clonotype. The CDR3, as DNA: TGTGCCATTAGAACAGGGGAGCGGGAGCAGTACTTC. Translation: CAIRTGEREQYF. The rearrangement joins TRBV10-3 to TRBJ2-5; tentatively, D is TRBD2 (8 bases). Trimming took off 9 bases at V and 11 bases at J, with 19 bases between the two ends. The CDR3 totals 12 residues. Germline V CDR1 and CDR2: ENHRY, SYGVKD.

This clonotype was found a few times. The chain recombines TRBV20-1 with TRBJ2-3; TRBD1 might be the D (6 bases). Looked up from germline, CDR1 is DFQATT and CDR2 is SNEGSKA (reference sequence). The V gene lost 1 base and the J gene lost 2 bases, with 16 bases spanning the gap. The CDR3 has 16 amino acids. CDR3 in amino acids: CSARGGTPTNTDTQYF. CDR3 bases: TGCAGTGCTAGAGGGGGGACACCCACTAACACAGATACGCAGTATTTT.

This clonotype was seen a few times. V is TRBV20-1 and J is TRBJ2-4, with D perhaps matching TRBD2 (5 bases). The ends were cut back, 3 bases at V and 3 bases at J, with 18 bases in the middle. The CDR3 consists of 16 residues. Germline assignment: CDR1 DFQATT and CDR2 SNEGSKA (reference sequence). This CDR3 is CSASSMSPEGKNIQYF. The DNA of the CDR3 is TGCAGTGCTAGCTCGATGTCCCCCGAGGGCAAAAACATTCAGTACTTC.

About this clonotype: At one boundary the junction diverges from the germline segment, which might be a read error. V gene TRBV11-2 combines with J gene TRBJ2-3, with a tentative D call TRBD1 (5 bases). CDR1 SGHAT and CDR2 FQNNGV come from the germline V gene. The CDR3 runs 15 residues. The CDR3 loop reads CASSLGAQAADTQYF. In nucleotides, the CDR3 is TGCGCCAGCAGCTTAGGGGCCCAGGCGGCAGATACGCAGTATTTT.

This clonotype has a handful of counts. The V call is TRBV6-5, the J call TRBJ1-4; the D is unclear. Germline V gene sequence: CDR1 MNHEY, CDR2 SVGAGI. The CDR3 contains 15 residues. V was shortened by 5 bases and J by 1 base, with 11 bases between the two germline ends. For the CDR3, the DNA is TGTGCCAGCAGTGACCCACGGGGAACTAATGAAAAACTGTTTTTT. Encoded protein: CASSDPRGTNEKLFF.

This clonotype was counted between two and nine times. This may be a read error, as it is one base from a much larger clone. CDR3 coding DNA: TGTGCCAGCAGCCAGACTTCTGGGGCCAACGTCCTGACTTTC. This encodes CASSQTSGANVLTF. This chain joins TRBV9 and TRBJ2-6; D remains ambiguous. CDR3 size: 14 residues. Germline values: CDR1 SGDLS, CDR2 YYNGEE. V lost 4 bases and J 1 base, leaving 6 bases between the germline ends.

This clonotype has only a few counts. The chain joins TRBV4-2 to TRBJ1-2; the match to TRBD1 covers 7 bases. V dropped 1 base and J dropped 7; count of bases not matched to a gene: 3. Germline V gene data show CDR1 as LGHNA and CDR2 as YNFKEQ. The CDR3 is 13 residues long. CDR3 sequence: CASSQVRGAGYTF. The CDR3 DNA reads TGTGCCAGCAGCCAAGTCAGGGGGGCTGGCTACACCTTC.

The chain couples TRBV5-5 to TRBJ2-7, with TRBD1 identical over 10 bases. Germline V lookup: CDR1 SGHKS, CDR2 YYEKEE (reference sequence). Unmatched junction bases numbered 11, after V lost 4 bases and J lost 7 bases. This CDR3 has 15 residues. The CDR3 bases are TGTGCCAGCAGCCTACCTGGACAGGGGGTCTGGGAGCAGTACTTC. It translates to CASSLPGQGVWEQYF. The variable domain in full, with the rest retrieved from reference TRBV5-5 and TRBJ2-7, is DAGVTQSPTHLIKTRGQQVTLRCSPISGHKSVSWYQQVLGQGPQFIFQYYEKEERGRGNFPDRFSARQFPNYSSELNVNALLLGDSALYLCASSLPGQGVWEQYFGPGTRLTVT.